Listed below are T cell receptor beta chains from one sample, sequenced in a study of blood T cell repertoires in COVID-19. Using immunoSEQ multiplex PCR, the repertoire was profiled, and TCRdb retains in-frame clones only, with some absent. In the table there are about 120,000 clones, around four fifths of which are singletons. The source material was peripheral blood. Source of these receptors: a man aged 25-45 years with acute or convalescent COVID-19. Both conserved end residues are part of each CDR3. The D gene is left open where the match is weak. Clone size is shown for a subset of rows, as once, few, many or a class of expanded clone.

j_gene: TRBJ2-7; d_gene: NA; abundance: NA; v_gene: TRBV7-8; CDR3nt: TGTGCCAGCAGCCGCCCGAGGGGGTCAGCCTACGAGCAGTACTTC; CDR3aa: CASSRPRGSAYEQYF
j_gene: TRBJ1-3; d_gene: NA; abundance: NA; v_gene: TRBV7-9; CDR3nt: TGTGCCAGCAGCTTGGGGCGGACAGCTGGAAACACCATATATTTT; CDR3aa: CASSLGRTAGNTIYF
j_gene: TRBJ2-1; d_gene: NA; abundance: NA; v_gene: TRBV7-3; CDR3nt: TGTGCCAGCAGCTTAACTCCGGGGGTGGGCAATGAGCAGTTCTTC; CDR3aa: CASSLTPGVGNEQFF
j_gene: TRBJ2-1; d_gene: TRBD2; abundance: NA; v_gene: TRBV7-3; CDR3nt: TGTGCCAGCCACCCGGCGGGAGGGGAGTACAATGAGCAGTTCTTC; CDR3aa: CASHPAGGEYNEQFF
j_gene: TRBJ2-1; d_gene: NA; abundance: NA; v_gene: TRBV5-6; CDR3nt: TGTGCCAGCAGCTTGCGACTACGGAGAGCGAATGAGCAGTTCTTC; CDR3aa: CASSLRLRRANEQFF
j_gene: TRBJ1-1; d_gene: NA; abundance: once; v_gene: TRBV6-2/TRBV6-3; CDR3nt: TGTGCCAGCAGTTACTTCGGGGATGTGCCGGCTTTCTTT; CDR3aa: CASSYFGDVPAFF
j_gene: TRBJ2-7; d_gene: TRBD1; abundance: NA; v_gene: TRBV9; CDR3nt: TGTGCCAGCAGCGAGACCGGGACAGGGCCCTACGAGCAGTACTTC; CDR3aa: CASSETGTGPYEQYF
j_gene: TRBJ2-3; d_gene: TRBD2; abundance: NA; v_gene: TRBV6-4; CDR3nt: TGTGCCAGCAGTGACGGTGCGGGGGACACAGATACGCAGTATTTT; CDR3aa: CASSDGAGDTDTQYF
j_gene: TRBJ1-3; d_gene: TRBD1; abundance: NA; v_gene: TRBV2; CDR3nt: TGTGCCAGCAGTGTCCGTGACAGGGGTCTCTCTGGAAACACCATATATTTT; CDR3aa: CASSVRDRGLSGNTIYF
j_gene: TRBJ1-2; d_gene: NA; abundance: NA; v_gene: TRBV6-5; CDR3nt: TGTGCCAGCAGTTACCGAATCGACAGCCCCTATGGCTACACCTTC; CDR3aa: CASSYRIDSPYGYTF
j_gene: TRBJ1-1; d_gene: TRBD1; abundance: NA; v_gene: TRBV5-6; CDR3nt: TGTGCCAGCAGCTTGCGACCGGACAGGGGGGCAGCTTTCTTT; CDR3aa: CASSLRPDRGAAFF
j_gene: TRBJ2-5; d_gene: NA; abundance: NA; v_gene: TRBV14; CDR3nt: TGTGCCAGCAGCCAAGATGACACAGTGCCAACCGTAGAGACCCAGTACTTC; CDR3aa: CASSQDDTVPTVETQYF